This entry features one T cell receptor (beta chain) sequence. Its antigen is currently unknown. This record comes from a study of glioma-infiltrating T cells. Study-level findings and limits: Only very few CDR3 sequences appeared in both tissue and blood.

The CDR3 length is 15 residues. Trimming removed 4 bases from V and 1 base from J, with 10 bases in between. CDR1 is LNHNV, CDR2 YYDKDF, per germline (reference sequence). Amplification of TCR alpha and beta CDR3 regions from RNA used iRepertoire nested multiplex PCR. One-step reverse transcription and amplification started from approximately 100-400 ng of tissue mRNA or PBMC total RNA. TCRdb analysed the multiplex PCR reads with MiXCR anew, one entry per CDR3 protein. The sample lists about 140,000 distinct CDR3 sequences; around 40% were seen once. What was sequenced was glioma tissue, nonneoplastic brain tissue, or PBMCs (not recorded which). The source is a human donor with low-grade glioma or glioblastoma, undergoing nonglioma brain surgery, or in good health (not recorded which). The rearrangement joins TRBV15 to TRBJ2-2; tentatively, D is TRBD1 (6 bases). CDR3 sequence: CATSTEQGNTGELFF. The CDR3 coding sequence is TGTGCCACCAGCACAGAACAGGGGAACACCGGGGAGCTGTTTTTT.